This record looks at one T cell receptor (beta chain) sequence and its context. Under the authors' procedure: The assay estimated nucleated cells by amplifying reference gene primers. The assay was immunoSEQ multiplex PCR, and TCRdb's table has in-frame clones only and misses some. V and J calls and clone size are those listed in that table; D and trimming were worked out from the DNA. The sample has nearly 55,000 clones; just under 80% are singletons. This sample stems from a study of blood T cell repertoires in COVID-19. The CDR3 runs 14 residues. V was pared by 4 bases and J by 4 bases, with 6 bases of the junction left unmatched. Germline assignment: CDR1 SGHNT and CDR2 YYREEE (reference sequence).

The sequencing sample was made of peripheral blood. The chain has TRBV5-4 and TRBJ2-5, with TRBD1 matching over 8 bases. The sequence was obtained from a human donor with active or convalescent COVID-19. The donor label of this sample is uncertain. CDR3 amino acids: CASSKWTGLETQYF. In DNA form, the CDR3 reads TGTGCCAGCAGCAAATGGACAGGGCTAGAGACCCAGTACTTC. Supplemented by reference TRBV5-4 and TRBJ2-5, the full variable domain reads ETGVTQSPTHLIKTRGQQVTLRCSSQSGHNTVSWYQQALGQGPQFIFQYYREEENGRGNFPPRFSGLQFPNYSSELNVNALELDDSALYLCASSKWTGLETQYFGPGTRLLVL.